These 21 T cell receptor beta chains originate from one sample sequenced in a study of T-cell memory formation after mild COVID-19. From the 5' RACE reads, TCRdb called clonotypes with MiXCR, one entry per CDR3 protein. The sample shows 200,000 to 250,000 distinct CDR3 sequences, 9.5% to 10% of them seen only once. The specimen sequenced was PBMCs or a T cell subset sorted from them (not recorded which). Receptor source: a young man who had mild COVID-19 (a few samples of this study predate the infection). Cell type and time point are not known.

This clonotype came up a few times. This chain uses TRBV6-6 with TRBJ1-6; D gene ambiguous. CDR3 length equals 15 residues. Trimming took 2 bases from V and 2 from J, leaving 7 bases between them. Germline lookup yields CDR1 MNHNY and CDR2 SVGAGI (reference sequence). CDR3 protein: CASSYGETYNSPLHF. CDR3 coding DNA: TGTGCCAGCAGTTACGGGGAAACCTATAATTCACCCCTCCACTTT.

This clonotype appeared a few times. This chain joins TRBV7-2 and TRBJ1-5; the D gene is possibly TRBD1 (5 bases). Trimming took 5 bases from V and 0 from J, leaving 17 bases between them. The CDR3 consists of 17 residues. The germline CDR1 and CDR2 sequences are SGHTA and FQGNSA. CDR3 DNA sequence: TGTGCCAGCAGCCGCGACAGTCACCCCTATAGCAATCAGCCCCAGCATTTT. Its translation is CASSRDSHPYSNQPQHF.

This clonotype was seen at least ten times. This chain uses TRBV7-3 with TRBJ2-7; 7 bases fit TRBD1. From germline, CDR1 is SGHTA and CDR2 FQGTGA. The ends lost 3 bases at V and 4 bases at J; junction bases unmatched: 9. The CDR3 runs to 15 residues. CDR3 in amino acids: CASSLGTGVGYEQYF. The CDR3 DNA follows: TGTGCCAGCAGCTTGGGCACAGGGGTCGGGTACGAGCAGTACTTC.

This clonotype came up a few times. V usage is TRBV29-1 and J usage is TRBJ1-1; D gene ambiguous. CDR3 length: 12 residues. With 4 bases removed from V and 4 bases from J, the gap between germline ends came to 10 bases. Germline CDR1 and CDR2: SQVTM and ANQGSEA. CDR3 residues: CSVATVFTEAFF. The CDR3 nucleotides read TGCAGCGTTGCAACGGTTTTCACTGAAGCTTTCTTT. Full variable domain (missing parts from reference TRBV29-1 and TRBJ1-1): SAVISQKPSRDICQRGTSLTIQCQVDSQVTMMFWYRQQPGQSLTLIATANQGSEATYESGFVIDKFPISRPNLTFSTLTVSNMSPEDSSIYLCSVATVFTEAFFGQGTRLTVV.

This clonotype was seen more than once but under ten times. This rearrangement joins TRBV19 to TRBJ1-2; 7 bases are a match to TRBD1. This CDR3 has 14 residues. The V and J ends lost 11 bases and 4 bases, in that order; junction bases with no gene match: 13. In germline, CDR1 is LNHDA, CDR2 SQIVND (reference sequence). CDR3 coding DNA: TGTGCCTGTCGGCCTTTGGGACAGACCTATGGCTACACCTTC. It is translated as CACRPLGQTYGYTF.

The genes are TRBV5-1 and TRBJ2-5; the match to TRBD2 covers 7 bases. The ends lost 2 bases at V and 4 bases at J; junction bases unmatched: 5. CDR3 length: 14 residues. Looked up from germline, CDR1 is SGHRS and CDR2 is YFSETQ. The CDR3, as DNA: TGCGCCAGCAGCTTCGTTGGGAGGGGAGAGACCCAGTACTTC. Its translation: CASSFVGRGETQYF.

This clonotype appeared a few times. The chain uses TRBV2 and TRBJ2-5; D might be TRBD1 or TRBD2, each matching 5 bases. The V and J ends lost 3 bases and 7 bases respectively, with 12 bases between them. CDR3 length: 13 amino acids. Germline assignment: CDR1 SNHLY and CDR2 FYNNEI. The CDR3 protein is CASSESRAGTQYF. As DNA, the CDR3 is TGTGCCAGCAGTGAGAGCAGGGCGGGGACCCAGTACTTC.

CDR3 loop: CASSSTGVKTQYF. The CDR3 bases are TGTGCCAGTAGTTCCACAGGGGTGAAGACCCAGTACTTC. This chain joins TRBV19 and TRBJ2-5; 7 nucleotides agree with TRBD1. The germline gives CDR1 LNHDA, CDR2 SQIVND (reference sequence). V lost 5 bases to trimming and J lost 6 bases; unmatched junction nucleotides: 6. The length of the CDR3 is 13 residues.

V is TRBV7-2 and J is TRBJ1-1; no definite D call. The CDR3 spans 15 residues. The germline V gene encodes CDR1 SGHTA and CDR2 FQGNSA. V lost 5 bases and J 5 bases, leaving 18 bases between the germline ends. CDR3 DNA sequence: TGTGCCAGCAGCGTAGATCCGGGAATGAGGACTGAAGCTTTCTTT. This gives the protein CASSVDPGMRTEAFF. Variable domain in full (rest from reference TRBV7-2 and TRBJ1-1): GAGVSQSPSNKVTEKGKDVELRCDPISGHTALYWYRQSLGQGLEFLIYFQGNSAPDKSGLPSDRFSAERTGGSVSTLTIQRTQQEDSAVYLCASSVDPGMRTEAFFGQGTRLTVV.

V usage is TRBV6-2 or TRBV6-3 and J usage is TRBJ2-5; unclear D gene. The germline V gene encodes CDR1 MNHEY and CDR2 SVGEGT. V lost 5 bases, J lost 3 bases, and 13 bases lay in between. This CDR3 region has 14 residues. The CDR3, as DNA: TGTGCCAGCAGTCCCGAACCAAACAAAGAGACCCAGTACTTC. It specifies CASSPEPNKETQYF.

The chain carries TRBV28 and TRBJ1-4, with D tentatively TRBD1 (5 bases). The CDR3 sequence is 15 residues long. Germline V gene data show CDR1 as MDHEN and CDR2 as SYDVKM. The ends were cut back, 5 bases at V and 5 bases at J, with 15 bases in the middle. The CDR3 loop is CASSPGTGMNEKLFF. The CDR3 DNA reads as TGTGCCAGCAGTCCCGGGACCGGGATGAATGAAAAACTGTTTTTT.

This clonotype has ten or more counts. The chain carries TRBV5-1 and TRBJ2-7, with unresolved D. The V and J ends lost 2 bases and 3 bases respectively, with 9 bases between them. The CDR3 spans 13 residues. In germline, CDR1 is SGHRS, CDR2 YFSETQ. This CDR3 reads CASSFSGNYEQYF. CDR3 in DNA: TGCGCCAGCAGCTTCTCAGGAAACTACGAGCAGTACTTC.

This clonotype has ten or more counts. The chain links TRBV7-3 to TRBJ1-6; 10 positions agree with TRBD1. Germline assignment: CDR1 SGHTA and CDR2 FQGTGA. The CDR3 length is 14 residues. With V trimmed by 2 bases and J by 9 bases, 1 base remained unmatched. This chain's CDR3 is CASSLGTGASPLHF. CDR3 bases: TGTGCCAGCAGCTTAGGGACAGGGGCTTCACCCCTCCACTTT.

The gene calls are TRBV7-3 and TRBJ2-3, with 7 bases fitting TRBD2. Germline CDR1 and CDR2: SGHTA and FQGTGA. The CDR3 length is 15 residues. The junction had 11 bases not matched to a gene; V was cut back by 5 bases and J by 6 bases. CDR3 bases: TGTGCCAGCAGCACACGGCCTAGCGGATGGGATACGCAGTATTTT. Protein product: CASSTRPSGWDTQYF. Using reference TRBV7-3 and TRBJ2-3 for the parts outside the CDR3, the full variable domain is GAGVSQTPSNKVTEKGKYVELRCDPISGHTALYWYRQSLGQGPEFLIYFQGTGAADDSGLPNDRFFAVRPEGSVSTLKIQRTERGDSAVYLCASSTRPSGWDTQYFGPGTRLTVL.

The CDR3 coding sequence is TGTGCCAGCAGGATCCCTGGCAATCAGCCCCAGCATTTT. Residues: CASRIPGNQPQHF. This sequence joins TRBV2 and TRBJ1-5; no firm D call. Germline V gives CDR1 SNHLY, CDR2 FYNNEI. The CDR3 covers 13 residues. V was pared by 6 bases and J by 2 bases, with 8 bases between.

The chain has TRBV28 and TRBJ1-5, with D uncertain. The V end was cut by 6 bases, the J end by 5 bases, with 11 bases between. The CDR3 extends over 13 amino acids. Germline V gene data show CDR1 as MDHEN and CDR2 as SYDVKM. The CDR3 is CASRTYIDQPQHF. Written as DNA, the CDR3 is TGTGCCAGCAGGACGTACATAGATCAGCCCCAGCATTTT.

There are many counts of this clonotype. This chain links TRBV12-3 or TRBV12-4 with TRBJ1-1, with 9 bases identical to TRBD1. The CDR3 runs to 15 residues. V shed 5 bases, J shed 1 base, and the junction held 5 bases outside the gene matches. The CDR3 loop is CASSPRTGENTEAFF. For the CDR3, the DNA is TGTGCCAGCAGTCCTAGGACAGGGGAGAACACTGAAGCTTTCTTT.

J is TRBJ1-2 and V is TRBV7-2; D unclear. V dropped 1 base and J dropped 0 bases, with 9 bases sitting between them. The CDR3 runs 15 residues. The germline V gene has CDR1 SGHTA and CDR2 FQGNSA. DNA of the CDR3: TGTGCCAGCAGCTTAGGGGCAGGCCCTAACTATGGCTACACCTTC. Residues: CASSLGAGPNYGYTF.

This clonotype has only a few counts. The chain carries TRBV14 and TRBJ2-2; TRBD2 agrees at 9 bases. J was trimmed by 4 bases and V by 2 bases; bases with no gene match: 8. CDR3 length: 17 amino acids. Germline V lookup: CDR1 SGHDN, CDR2 FVKESK. CDR3 in DNA: TGTGCCAGCAGCCAATACCTAGCGGGATGGGTCACCGGGGAGCTGTTTTTT. Translation: CASSQYLAGWVTGELFF.

In this sample, this clonotype turned up many times. V is TRBV7-2 and J is TRBJ2-3; 8 bases fit TRBD2. This CDR3 has 15 amino acids. V trimming: 4 bases; J trimming: 3 bases; junction bases outside the gene matches: 6. Per the germline V gene, CDR1 is SGHTA and CDR2 is FQGNSA. Here the CDR3 reads CASSWRGASTDTQYF. CDR3 bases: TGTGCCAGCAGCTGGCGGGGGGCTAGTACAGATACGCAGTATTTT.

This clonotype was counted ten times or more. The chain links TRBV5-1 to TRBJ2-3; D gene ambiguous. V gave up 5 bases and J gave up 3 bases, with 13 bases separating them. The CDR3 runs to 14 residues. Germline-derived CDR1 and CDR2 are SGHRS and YFSETQ. This CDR3 is CASRVFWGTDTQYF. The CDR3, as DNA: TGCGCCAGCAGAGTGTTTTGGGGTACAGATACGCAGTATTTT.